These 16 T cell receptor beta chains share one sample of origin, sequenced in a study of cytomegalovirus exposure and HLA in healthy donors. Using immunoSEQ multiplex PCR, the repertoire was profiled, and TCRdb retains in-frame clones only, with some absent. The sample lists about 150,000 clones, less than 90% seen once, with about a fifth in the top ten. Sequenced sample: PBMCs. Receptors originate from a young man in good health and CMV-seropositive.

The chain couples TRBV7-2 to TRBJ1-5; unclear D gene. Germline values: CDR1 SGHTA, CDR2 FQGNSA. Trimming shortened V by 4 bases and J by 4 bases, and 8 bases separated the two germline ends. The CDR3 contains 13 residues. This chain's CDR3 is CASSSRQNQPQHF. CDR3 nucleotide sequence: TGTGCCAGCAGCTCCCGACAAAATCAGCCCCAGCATTTT.

The chain employs TRBV5-4 and TRBJ1-3; D may be TRBD1 (6 bases). This CDR3 region has 15 residues. Trimming stripped 1 base from V and 4 bases from J, with 12 bases between. Germline lookup yields CDR1 SGHNT and CDR2 YYREEE (reference sequence). CDR3 in DNA: TGTGCCAGCAGCTTGAATCAGGGGATGGGAAACACCATATATTTT. It is translated as CASSLNQGMGNTIYF.

The chain has TRBV23-1 and TRBJ2-7; D not certain. TRBV23-1 is filed as an ORF, its function uncertain. This CDR3 region has 13 residues. Trimming cost V 4 bases and J 0 bases, with 7 bases left between them. The CDR3 reads CASSPESSYEQYF. The CDR3 bases are TGCGCCAGCAGTCCCGAGAGCTCCTACGAGCAGTACTTC.

This CDR3 is CATSRVSGGSGELFF. In DNA, the CDR3 is TGTGCCACCAGCAGAGTGAGCGGGGGATCCGGGGAGCTGTTTTTT. This chain joins TRBV15 and TRBJ2-2; 8 nucleotides match TRBD2. J was trimmed by 6 bases and V by 1 base; bases with no gene match: 4. CDR1 and CDR2 (germline): LNHNV, YYDKDF (reference sequence). The CDR3 is 15 amino acids.

This clone has only one observation. The V gene is TRBV6-1, the J gene TRBJ1-2, with D perhaps TRBD1 (6 bases). The CDR3 is 16 residues long. Germline V lookup: CDR1 MNHNS, CDR2 SASEGT. V was pared by 0 bases and J by 5 bases, with 16 bases between. The CDR3 DNA is TGTGCCAGCAGTGAAGCAGGGGGGGCGGGCGGATATGGCTACACCTTC. Translation: CASSEAGGAGGYGYTF.

The chain is built from TRBV5-1 and TRBJ1-1; D call uncertain. CDR1 and CDR2 from the germline V gene are SGHRS and YFSETQ. V was pared by 4 bases and J by 0 bases, with 13 bases between. The CDR3 has 15 residues. The CDR3 coding sequence is TGCGCCAGCAGCCCATCACAGAGAATGAACACTGAAGCTTTCTTT. Translating gives CASSPSQRMNTEAFF.

This chain links TRBV6-1 with TRBJ2-5; a weak D match, TRBD2 (6 bases). The CDR3 extends over 13 amino acids. Trimming removed 6 bases at V and 4 bases at J, with 12 bases between. Per germline, CDR1 MNHNS and CDR2 SASEGT. The CDR3 DNA reads TGTGCCAGCAGAAGACTGGGGGGAGAGACCCAGTACTTC. It yields the protein CASRRLGGETQYF.

V usage is TRBV27 and J usage is TRBJ2-7; 9 nucleotides align to TRBD1. The CDR3 is made up of 15 amino acids. The V gene's germline CDR1 is MNHEY and CDR2 SMNVEV (reference sequence). After removal of 0 bases from V and 5 bases from J, the junction contained 5 bases not matched to a gene. The CDR3 loop is CASSLSGTGYNEQYF. CDR3 DNA sequence: TGTGCCAGCAGTTTATCTGGGACAGGGTATAACGAGCAGTACTTC.

This chain uses TRBV6-6 with TRBJ1-4; D is possibly TRBD1 (5 bases). Germline CDR1 reads MNHNY; CDR2 reads SVGAGI (reference sequence). This CDR3 region has 16 residues. V dropped 0 bases and J dropped 3 bases, with 11 bases sitting between them. CDR3 residues: CASSYSRGGANEKLFF. The CDR3 region has the DNA TGTGCCAGCAGTTACTCGCGGGGGGGAGCTAATGAAAAACTGTTTTTT.

The V and J genes are TRBV7-2 and TRBJ1-4, with 9 nucleotides matching TRBD1. This CDR3 is built from 16 residues. The germline V gene encodes CDR1 SGHTA and CDR2 FQGNSA. With V trimmed by 3 bases and J by 1 base, 3 bases remained unmatched. The chain's CDR3 is CASSFGDRETNEKLFF. The CDR3 DNA reads as TGTGCCAGCAGCTTCGGGGACAGGGAAACTAATGAAAAACTGTTTTTT.

J is TRBJ2-6 and V is TRBV11-2; D is unresolved. The V gene's germline CDR1 is SGHAT and CDR2 FQNNGV. Trimming removed 1 base from V and 1 base from J, with 11 bases in between. The CDR3 totals 17 residues. The CDR3 DNA reads TGTGCCAGCAGCTTAGCAGGAAGGAAGTCTGGGGCCAACGTCCTGACTTTC. It yields the protein CASSLAGRKSGANVLTF.

The chain uses TRBV11-2 and TRBJ2-7, with D unclear. CDR3 length: 14 amino acids. V gave up 5 bases and J gave up 5 bases, with 16 bases separating them. Germline CDR1 reads SGHAT; CDR2 reads FQNNGV. In DNA, the CDR3 is TGTGCCAGCAGCCACCGACGGCGGCCTGACGAGCAGTACTTC. Protein sequence: CASSHRRRPDEQYF.

Only one count was recorded for this clone. The chain couples TRBV30 to TRBJ2-1; TRBD2 matches at 12 bases. The CDR3 is made up of 15 amino acids. Germline CDR1 and CDR2: GTSNPN and SVGIG (reference sequence). The ends lost 3 bases at V and 8 bases at J; junction bases unmatched: 8. The CDR3 here is CAWSSLAGGRDEQFF. In DNA form, the CDR3 reads TGTGCCTGGAGCTCTCTAGCGGGAGGGCGGGATGAGCAGTTCTTC.

The chain joins TRBV4-1 to TRBJ1-2; 7 positions match TRBD1. Germline V gene lookup returns CDR1 MGHRA and CDR2 YSYEKL. This CDR3 is 18 amino acids long. Trimming took 3 bases from V and 4 from J; bases not matched to a gene: 17. DNA for the CDR3: TGCGCCAGCAGCCAGCCGACTAGACCTCGGGACAGTCCCTATGGCTACACCTTC. It codes for CASSQPTRPRDSPYGYTF.

CDR3 coding DNA: TGCAGCGGAACCGGGACTAGCGGGGAAACGCCCTACGAGCAGTACTTC. This translates into CSGTGTSGETPYEQYF. The chain links TRBV29-1 to TRBJ2-7, with 13 bases fitting TRBD2. Germline-derived CDR1 and CDR2 are SQVTM and ANQGSEA. V lost 7 bases, J lost 2 bases, and 11 bases stayed unmatched. This CDR3 has 16 residues.

CDR3 residues: CASSPRQRSTDTQYF. In DNA form, the CDR3 reads TGTGCCAGCAGCCCGAGACAGCGTTCCACAGATACGCAGTATTTT. The chain employs TRBV6-5 and TRBJ2-3; D may be TRBD1 (5 bases). In germline, CDR1 is MNHEY, CDR2 SVGAGI. V dropped 6 bases and J dropped 2 bases, with 15 bases sitting between them. CDR3 length: 15 amino acids.